A selection of T cell receptor beta chains follows, all from one sample in a study of T cells after yellow fever vaccination. TCRdb reprocessed the 5' RACE reads with MiXCR, giving one entry per CDR3 protein. The sample records approximately 160,000 distinct CDR3 sequences, approximately 6.2% being singletons. The sample consisted of CD4+ T cells sorted from PBMCs, taken on the day of the first yellow fever vaccination. The source of these receptors is a man between 18 and 29 years old who received the YFV17D yellow fever vaccine. Both conserved end residues are part of each CDR3. Fields, in order: J gene, D gene, CDR3 length, V gene, CDR3 protein. The D gene is left open where the match is weak.

TRBJ1-1 - 14 TRBV12-3/TRBV12-4 CASSRRTGDTEAFF
TRBJ1-1 - 13 TRBV27 CASKRGSGNEAFF
TRBJ2-7 - 13 TRBV5-6 CASSLRGAYEQYF
TRBJ2-3 - 14 TRBV11-3 CASSRRGETDTQYF
TRBJ1-2 TRBD1 17 TRBV7-8 CASSLGRTGPNNYGYTF
TRBJ1-1 - 14 TRBV7-3 CASSLTRTNTEAFF
TRBJ2-5 - 14 TRBV18 CASSPRQLQETQYF
TRBJ1-3 - 15 TRBV5-1 CASSSAGYSGNTIYF
TRBJ2-1 - 11 TRBV2 CATGRNNEQFF
TRBJ2-6 TRBD2 18 TRBV5-1 CASSWAGTTDSGANVLTF
TRBJ1-1 - 13 TRBV16 CASSQASGLGAFF
TRBJ1-3 - 14 TRBV6-1 CASESGASGNTIYF
TRBJ2-2 TRBD1 15 TRBV3-1 CASSRGTGFTGELFF
TRBJ2-7 - 13 TRBV12-3/TRBV12-4 CASNPRGYHEQYF
TRBJ2-7 TRBD1 16 TRBV5-1 CASSHDPRDRLYEQYF
TRBJ2-5 TRBD2 13 TRBV5-1 CASGAGEQETQYF
TRBJ2-7 TRBD1 14 TRBV5-1 CASSLGTGNYEQYF
TRBJ2-2 TRBD2 19 TRBV6-2/TRBV6-3 CASSYSGTSGGWNTGELFF
TRBJ1-6 TRBD1 16 TRBV4-1 CASSAWDRAPHSPLHF
TRBJ2-1 TRBD2 14 TRBV12-3/TRBV12-4 CASSFGTSYNEQFF
TRBJ1-6 - 14 TRBV7-4 CASTPQAGESPLHF
TRBJ2-5 - 15 TRBV10-2 CASSEPGLGKETQYF
TRBJ1-2 - 14 TRBV14 CASTPAAGNYGYTF
TRBJ2-2 - 13 TRBV7-7 CASSNTGSGELFF
TRBJ1-1 - 13 TRBV6-5 CASSRTLNTEAFF
TRBJ2-7 - 13 TRBV18 CASSPPNSYEQYF
TRBJ2-1 TRBD2 13 TRBV29-1 CSVVTSGYNEQFF
TRBJ1-4 - 13 TRBV5-1 CASSLMTREKLFF
TRBJ2-1 - 16 TRBV5-1 CASSLLGRTVNNEQFF
TRBJ1-1 - 13 TRBV6-1 CASSDRGYTEAFF
TRBJ1-5 TRBD1 21 TRBV6-2/TRBV6-3 CASSYTGADSSGGYSNQPQHF
TRBJ2-2 - 15 TRBV3-1 CASSRGATAAEELFF
TRBJ1-1 - 14 TRBV29-1 CSAKERWWNTEAFF
TRBJ2-5 TRBD1 18 TRBV7-8 CASSLAFGNRGLLETQYF
TRBJ2-2 TRBD2 15 TRBV9 CASSVGGKNTGELFF
TRBJ2-3 - 15 TRBV24-1 CATSDTGLKPDTQYF